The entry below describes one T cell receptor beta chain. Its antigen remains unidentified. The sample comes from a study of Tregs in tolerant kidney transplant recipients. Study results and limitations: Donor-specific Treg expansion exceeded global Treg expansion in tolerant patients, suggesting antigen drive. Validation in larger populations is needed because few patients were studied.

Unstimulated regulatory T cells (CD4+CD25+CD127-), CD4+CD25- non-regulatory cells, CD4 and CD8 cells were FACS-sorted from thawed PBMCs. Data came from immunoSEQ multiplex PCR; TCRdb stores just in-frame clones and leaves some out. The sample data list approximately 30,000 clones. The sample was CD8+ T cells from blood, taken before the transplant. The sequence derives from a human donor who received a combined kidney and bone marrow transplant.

CDR3 sequence: CAISPGQGVTNYGYTF. Partial CDR3 DNA: TGTGCCATCAGCCCTGGACAGGGAGTAACTAACTATGGC. The chain has TRBV10-3 and TRBJ1-2; 8 positions agree with TRBD1. From the germline J gene comes the end of the CDR3, since the read stops 3 residues before it. This CDR3 has 16 amino acids. Trimming took 6 bases from V and 0 from J; bases not matched to a gene: 9. Looked up from germline, CDR1 is ENHRY and CDR2 is SYGVKD.